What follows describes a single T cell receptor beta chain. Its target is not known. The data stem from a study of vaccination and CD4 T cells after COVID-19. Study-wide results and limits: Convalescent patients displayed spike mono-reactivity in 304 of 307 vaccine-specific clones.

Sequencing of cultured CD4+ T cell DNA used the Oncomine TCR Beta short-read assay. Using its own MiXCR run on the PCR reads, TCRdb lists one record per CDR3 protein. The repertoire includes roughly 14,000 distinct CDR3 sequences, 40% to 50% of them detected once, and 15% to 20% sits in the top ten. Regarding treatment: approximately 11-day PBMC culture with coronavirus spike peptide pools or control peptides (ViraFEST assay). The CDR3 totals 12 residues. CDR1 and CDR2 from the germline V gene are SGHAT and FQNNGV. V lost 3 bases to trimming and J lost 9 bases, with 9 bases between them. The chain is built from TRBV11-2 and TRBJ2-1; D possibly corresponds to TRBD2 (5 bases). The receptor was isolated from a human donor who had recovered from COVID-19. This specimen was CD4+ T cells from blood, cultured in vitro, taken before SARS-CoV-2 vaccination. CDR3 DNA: TGTGCCAGCAGCTTCCGGGGTGGTGAGCAGTTCTTC. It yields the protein CASSFRGGEQFF.